Presented here are 15 T cell receptor beta chains from one specimen sequenced in a study of cytomegalovirus exposure and HLA in healthy donors (TCRdb year 2017). The library was produced with the immunoSEQ multiplex PCR assay. Drawn from immuneACCESS, this table holds only the in-frame rearrangements with V and J called that TCRdb kept. Clones are partly lost; checked studies trace under half to an unresolved V gene and leave the rest unexplained. The sample table contains 150,000 to 200,000 clones; only one count was recorded for about three quarters of them. Roughly 1.2% of the sample comes from the top ten. The sequenced material came from PBMCs. These receptors all come from a woman aged 25-40 years in good health and CMV-seronegative.

The rearrangement joins TRBV30 to TRBJ2-1; TRBD2 might be the D (5 bases). From germline, CDR1 is GTSNPN and CDR2 SVGIG (reference sequence). Trimming shortened V by 2 bases and J by 4 bases, and 12 bases separated the two germline ends. There are 14 residues in the CDR3. The chain's CDR3 is CAWSWSGHYNEQFF. The CDR3, as DNA: TGTGCCTGGAGTTGGAGCGGCCATTACAATGAGCAGTTCTTC.

The J gene is TRBJ1-2, the V gene TRBV2; the match to TRBD1 covers 7 bases. Germline CDR1 SNHLY, CDR2 FYNNEI. CDR3 size: 14 residues. V dropped 6 bases and J dropped 3; count of bases not matched to a gene: 7. CDR3 coding DNA: TGTGCCAGCAGGGAGACAGGGTTCGACTATGGCTACACCTTC. Residues: CASRETGFDYGYTF.

This clone was detected once. The chain joins TRBV7-9 to TRBJ2-7; D gene unclear. The CDR3 is 16 residues long. Germline CDR1 reads SEHNR; CDR2 reads FQNEAQ (reference sequence). V lost 5 bases to trimming and J lost 1 base, with 18 bases between them. CDR3 nucleotides: TGTGCCAGCAGCGCGCTCCCGGGTCGACCTTCCTACGAGCAGTACTTC. Its translation: CASSALPGRPSYEQYF. The complete variable domain, with remaining parts taken from reference TRBV7-9 and TRBJ2-7, reads DTGVSQNPRHKITKRGQNVTFRCDPISEHNRLYWYRQTLGQGPEFLTYFQNEAQLEKSRLLSDRFSAERPKGSFSTLEIQRTEQGDSAMYLCASSALPGRPSYEQYFGPGTRLTVT.

This clone was counted a few times. This CDR3 reads CASSGLLAGDGTDTQYF. CDR3 coding DNA: TGCGCCAGCAGTGGTCTACTAGCGGGAGACGGCACAGATACGCAGTATTTT. This sequence joins TRBV10-1 and TRBJ2-3, with TRBD2 matching over 11 bases. The CDR3 spans 17 residues. The V gene end was trimmed by 4 bases and the J gene end by 1 base; junction bases not matched to a gene: 7. Germline V gene sequence: CDR1 WNHNN, CDR2 SYGVQD (reference sequence).

This clone showed up just once. The chain couples TRBV28 to TRBJ2-7; a weak D match, TRBD1 (6 bases). The V and J ends lost 4 bases and 0 bases respectively, with 16 bases between them. The CDR3 spans 16 residues. CDR1 is MDHEN and CDR2 is SYDVKM in the germline V gene. CDR3 sequence: CASSSYLRGFSYEQYF. The CDR3 DNA follows: TGTGCCAGCAGTTCATACCTTAGGGGGTTCTCCTACGAGCAGTACTTC.

The CDR3 DNA reads TGTGCCATCAGTGGGGGTGGGGACAAAATCTACGAGCAGTACTTC. Translation gives CAISGGGDKIYEQYF. V is TRBV10-3 and J is TRBJ2-7, with D perhaps matching TRBD1 (6 bases). The CDR3 contains 15 residues. CDR1 ENHRY and CDR2 SYGVKD come from the germline V gene. Trimming stripped 4 bases from V and 3 bases from J, with 16 bases between.

This chain's CDR3 is CASRPRTGGGDTQYF. The CDR3 DNA follows: TGTGCCAGCAGGCCGAGAACAGGGGGCGGCGATACGCAGTATTTT. The genes are TRBV2 and TRBJ2-3, with 9 positions matching TRBD1. After removal of 6 bases from V and 6 bases from J, the junction contained 10 bases not matched to a gene. This CDR3 contains 15 residues. CDR1 SNHLY and CDR2 FYNNEI come from the germline V gene. The whole variable domain, filled in from reference TRBV2 and TRBJ2-3, reads EPEVTQTPSHQVTQMGQEVILRCVPISNHLYFYWYRQILGQKVEFLVSFYNNEISEKSEIFDDQFSVERPDGSNFTLKIRSTKLEDSAMYFCASRPRTGGGDTQYFGPGTRLTVL.

The J gene is TRBJ1-2, the V gene TRBV19; the match to TRBD1 covers 9 bases. This CDR3 comprises 14 residues. The germline CDR1 and CDR2 sequences are LNHDA and SQIVND (reference sequence). Trimming cost V 3 bases and J 4 bases; bases outside gene matches: 3. CDR3 coding DNA: TGTGCCAGTAGTATGGGACAGGGTATCTATGGCTACACCTTC. Translated, it gives CASSMGQGIYGYTF. The full variable domain, in which reference TRBV19 and TRBJ1-2 provide the parts outside the CDR3, is DGGITQSPKYLFRKEGQNVTLSCEQNLNHDAMYWYRQDPGQGLRLIYYSQIVNDFQKGDIAEGYSVSREKKESFPLTVTSAQKNPTAFYLCASSMGQGIYGYTFGSGTRLTVV.

The genes are TRBV9 and TRBJ2-7; 8 bases are a match to TRBD1. Trimming cost V 4 bases and J 5 bases; bases outside gene matches: 8. The CDR3 loop spans 14 amino acids. The germline V gene has CDR1 SGDLS and CDR2 YYNGEE. CDR3 sequence reads: CASSPRTGLDEQYF. The CDR3 nucleotides are TGTGCCAGCAGCCCACGGACAGGGTTGGACGAGCAGTACTTC.

This clone was picked up one time. The chain carries TRBV2 and TRBJ2-2; 7 bases line up with TRBD2. The CDR3 is 15 residues long. Germline V gives CDR1 SNHLY, CDR2 FYNNEI. The V gene end was trimmed by 8 bases and the J gene end by 1 base; junction bases not matched to a gene: 7. The CDR3 region is CASGGRARNTGELFF. The CDR3 DNA follows: TGTGCCAGCGGGGGGAGGGCTCGGAACACCGGGGAGCTGTTTTTT.

This chain uses TRBV9 with TRBJ1-1; 9 positions agree with TRBD1. With V trimmed by 2 bases and J by 1 base, 6 bases remained unmatched. This CDR3 is built from 16 residues. CDR1 and CDR2 (germline): SGDLS, YYNGEE. The CDR3 DNA reads TGTGCCAGCAGCGTTAGTACGGGACAGGGGAACACTGAAGCTTTCTTT. It yields the protein CASSVSTGQGNTEAFF.

The rearrangement uses TRBV25-1 and TRBJ2-1, with 10 bases that match TRBD2. Germline assignment: CDR1 MGHDK and CDR2 SYGVNS. V lost 3 bases, J lost 5 bases, and 4 bases stayed unmatched. The CDR3 consists of 15 residues. The CDR3: CASSDLAGGDNEQFF. The DNA for the CDR3 is TGTGCCAGCAGTGATTTAGCGGGGGGTGACAATGAGCAGTTCTTC.

CDR3 in amino acids: CASSSRVDRDNSPLHF. The CDR3 DNA follows: TGTGCCAGCAGCAGTCGGGTTGACAGGGATAATTCACCCCTCCACTTT. V gene TRBV9 combines with J gene TRBJ1-6, with 7 bases lining up with TRBD1. With V trimmed by 4 bases and J by 5 bases, 9 bases remained unmatched. CDR3 size: 16 residues. CDR1 is SGDLS and CDR2 is YYNGEE in the germline V gene.

As to this clone: This sample includes further DNA sequences coding for the same CDR3. J is TRBJ1-1 and V is TRBV18, with unresolved D. The CDR3 consists of 13 residues. Trimming took off 4 bases at V and 1 base at J, with 7 bases between the two ends. Germline CDR1 reads KGHSH; CDR2 reads LQKENI. CDR3 sequence (DNA): TGTGCCAGCTCACTTGGCCAGAACACTGAAGCTTTCTTT. It codes for CASSLGQNTEAFF. Together with reference TRBV18 and TRBJ1-1, the CDR3 gives the full variable domain: NAGVMQNPRHLVRRRGQEARLRCSPMKGHSHVYWYRQLPEEGLKFMVYLQKENIIDESGMPKERFSAEFPKEGPSILRIQQVVRGDSAAYFCASSLGQNTEAFFGQGTRLTVV.

For this clone: This clone may be a read error of a much larger clone one base away. J is TRBJ2-7 and V is TRBV9; TRBD1 agrees at 8 bases. Germline trimming cut 4 bases from V and 2 bases from J; bases unmatched to any gene: 5. Germline CDR1 reads SGDLS; CDR2 reads YYNGEE. This CDR3 is built from 14 residues. Here the CDR3 DNA reads TGTGCCAGCAGCCGCGGGACAGGTACCTACGAGCAGTACTTC. Residues: CASSRGTGTYEQYF.